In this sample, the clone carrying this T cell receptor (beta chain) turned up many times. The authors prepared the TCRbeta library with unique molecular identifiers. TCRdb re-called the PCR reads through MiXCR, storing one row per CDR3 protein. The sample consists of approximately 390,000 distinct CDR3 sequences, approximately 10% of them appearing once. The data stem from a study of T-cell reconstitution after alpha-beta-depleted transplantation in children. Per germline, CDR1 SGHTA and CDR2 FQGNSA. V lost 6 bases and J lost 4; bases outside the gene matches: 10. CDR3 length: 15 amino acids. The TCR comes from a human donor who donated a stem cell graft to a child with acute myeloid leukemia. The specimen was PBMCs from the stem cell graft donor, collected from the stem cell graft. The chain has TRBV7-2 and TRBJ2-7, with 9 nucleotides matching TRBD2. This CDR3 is CASSSYSGSPYEQYF. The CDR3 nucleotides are TGTGCCAGCAGTTCCTATAGCGGGAGTCCGTACGAGCAGTACTTC.